The clone carrying this TCR beta chain was seen just once. Germline values: CDR1 SGHRS, CDR2 YFSETQ. The CDR3 length is 12 residues. Trimming cost V 0 bases and J 8 bases, with 8 bases left between them. Participants were aged about 18 to 89 years from roughly 25 US areas. Assignment of participants to cohorts was predicated upon participant-reported clinical history. The table came from immunoSEQ multiplex PCR; TCRdb's copy has only in-frame clones and leaves some out. The table shows roughly 200,000 clones, with around 87% occurring only once. The entry originates in a study of blood T cell repertoires in COVID-19. Study-wide background: Cohort 3 recovered donors had two negative PCRs, clearance, or symptom resolution.

J is TRBJ1-1 and V is TRBV5-1, with unresolved D. This TCR came from a man aged 25 to 45 in a cohort exposed to, infected with or recovered from COVID-19 (not recorded which). The sample consisted of PBMCs or T cells enriched from blood (not recorded which). Here the CDR3 reads CASSLVENEAFF. The CDR3 DNA reads as TGCGCCAGCAGCTTGGTGGAGAACGAAGCTTTCTTT. The variable domain in full, completed from reference TRBV5-1 and TRBJ1-1, reads KAGVTQTPRYLIKTRGQQVTLSCSPISGHRSVSWYQQTPGQGLQFLFEYFSETQRNKGNFPGRFSGRQFSNSRSEMNVSTLELGDSALYLCASSLVENEAFFGQGTRLTVV.